Listed here are 17 T cell receptor beta chains from one sample, sequenced in a study of cytomegalovirus exposure and HLA in healthy donors. Use of 60 Vbeta and 13 Jbeta primers characterized the PCR. Clones were sequenced by immunoSEQ multiplex PCR, and TCRdb holds only the in-frame ones, with some missing. The sample carries some 190,000 clones, 75% to 90% recorded once. The sample consisted of PBMCs. Receptor source: a man aged 25-45 years in good health and CMV-seronegative.

V and J are TRBV7-6 and TRBJ1-1; the match to TRBD1 covers 10 bases. CDR3 length: 16 residues. Losses at the gene ends were 1 base for V and 5 bases for J; bases not matched to a gene: 7. Germline lookup yields CDR1 SGHVS and CDR2 FNYEAQ. CDR3 amino acids: CASSLGQGAVWTEAFF. The CDR3 DNA sequence: TGTGCCAGCAGCTTAGGACAGGGGGCGGTTTGGACTGAAGCTTTCTTT.

The V gene is TRBV27, the J gene TRBJ2-7, with D uncertain. V lost 4 bases to trimming and J lost 7 bases, with 17 bases between them. Germline loops: CDR1 MNHEY, CDR2 SMNVEV (reference sequence). This CDR3 has 14 amino acids. For the CDR3, the DNA is TGTGCCAGCAGTTACGATACCCCCCTACGGGAGCAGTACTTC. This sequence encodes CASSYDTPLREQYF.

This clone was observed a single time. This chain connects TRBV19 to TRBJ1-5, with 8 nucleotides matching TRBD1. The germline V gene encodes CDR1 LNHDA and CDR2 SQIVND (reference sequence). The V segment lost 4 bases and the J segment 3 bases; nucleotides outside the gene matches: 5. The length of the CDR3 is 15 residues. DNA of the CDR3: TGTGCCAGTAGTACGGGACAGGTCTCCAATCAGCCCCAGCATTTT. Protein product: CASSTGQVSNQPQHF.

A few counts support this clone. The chain recombines TRBV5-5 with TRBJ1-2; TRBD1 matches 9 bases. The germline V gene encodes CDR1 SGHKS and CDR2 YYEKEE (reference sequence). The CDR3 spans 14 residues. V was pared by 1 base and J by 8 bases, with 6 bases of the junction left unmatched. The CDR3 region has the DNA TGTGCCAGCAGCTTGTATGAGACAGGGGGAGGCTACACCTTC. This codes for CASSLYETGGGYTF.

The chain employs TRBV5-4 and TRBJ1-4; the match to TRBD1 covers 8 bases. Germline lookup yields CDR1 SGHNT and CDR2 YYREEE (reference sequence). CDR3 length equals 14 residues. V trimming: 8 bases; J trimming: 6 bases; junction bases outside the gene matches: 9. The CDR3 DNA sequence: TGTGCCAGTAGAGAGACAGGGGAGGATGAAAAACTGTTTTTT. Amino acids: CASRETGEDEKLFF.

The chain combines TRBV11-2 with TRBJ1-4, with 8 positions matching TRBD1. The CDR3 consists of 14 residues. Germline V gives CDR1 SGHAT, CDR2 FQNNGV. The V gene end was trimmed by 4 bases and the J gene end by 3 bases; junction bases not matched to a gene: 1. As DNA, the CDR3 is TGTGCCAGCAGCTCACAGGGGGCTAATGAAAAACTGTTTTTT. It encodes CASSSQGANEKLFF.

V and J are TRBV28 and TRBJ2-3, with 8 bases matching TRBD2. The CDR3 is 14 residues long. Germline V CDR1 and CDR2: MDHEN, SYDVKM. V was pared by 10 bases and J by 3 bases, with 9 bases of the junction left unmatched. The CDR3 loop is CATRSGSITDTQYF. The CDR3 nucleotides read TGTGCCACCCGCAGCGGGAGTATTACAGATACGCAGTATTTT.

This chain connects TRBV5-1 to TRBJ2-3, with a tentative D call TRBD2 (6 bases). The germline V and J ends were trimmed by 2 bases and 4 bases, with 17 bases remaining between them. The germline V gene has CDR1 SGHRS and CDR2 YFSETQ. The CDR3 contains 16 residues. The CDR3 DNA reads TGCGCCAGCAGCTTAGGGAGGTCGGTTAAAGCAGATACGCAGTATTTT. Its translation: CASSLGRSVKADTQYF.

The chain couples TRBV4-2 to TRBJ2-2; D may be TRBD2 (6 bases). With 6 bases removed from V and 7 bases from J, the gap between germline ends came to 18 bases. From germline, CDR1 is LGHNA and CDR2 YNFKEQ. CDR3 length: 15 residues. As DNA, the CDR3 is TGTGCCAGCAGGGGGTGGAGGGGCATGGGCGGGGAGCTGTTTTTT. Translated, it gives CASRGWRGMGGELFF.

This clone has a single count. The chain links TRBV5-6 to TRBJ2-3; D is ambiguous. The CDR3 spans 14 residues. V was clipped by 4 bases and J by 2 bases, with 11 bases between them. Germline CDR1 SGHDT, CDR2 YYEEEE. The CDR3: CASSGNRVTDTQYF. CDR3 coding DNA: TGTGCCAGCAGCGGAAATCGGGTCACAGATACGCAGTATTTT.

This clone was observed once. The chain employs TRBV5-1 and TRBJ1-4; no definite D call. This CDR3 has 12 residues. With 0 bases removed from V and 7 bases from J, the gap between germline ends came to 4 bases. Germline V gene lookup returns CDR1 SGHRS and CDR2 YFSETQ. The DNA for the CDR3 is TGCGCCAGCAGCTTGGGAGGTGAAAAACTGTTTTTT. Amino acid sequence: CASSLGGEKLFF.

The rearrangement joins TRBV18 to TRBJ2-7; TRBD1 matches 8 bases. Germline CDR1 KGHSH, CDR2 LQKENI. V lost 4 bases, J lost 2 bases, and 4 bases stayed unmatched. The length of the CDR3 is 14 residues. CDR3 in amino acids: CASSLDRGTYEQYF. The CDR3 DNA sequence: TGTGCCAGCTCACTAGACAGGGGAACCTACGAGCAGTACTTC.

This clone was recorded at least ten times. The rearrangement links TRBV4-3 to TRBJ1-3; TRBD1 matches 10 bases. The CDR3 is 16 amino acids. Germline V gene sequence: CDR1 LGHNA, CDR2 YSLEER. V lost 2 bases, J lost 2 bases, and 3 bases stayed unmatched. The CDR3, as DNA: TGCGCCAGCAGCCAATTCGACAGGGGGCCTGGAAACACCATATATTTT. This sequence encodes CASSQFDRGPGNTIYF.

For this clone: One junction end does not reproduce the germline sequence, and a read error may be involved. V usage is TRBV7-9 and J usage is TRBJ1-2; no clear D gene. CDR1 SEHNR and CDR2 FQNEAQ come from the germline V gene (reference sequence). The CDR3 has 11 residues. The chain's CDR3 is CSSSIGYGYTF. The CDR3 DNA follows: TGTTCCAGCAGTATCGGGTATGGCTACACCTTC.

This clone was observed a few times. The chain links TRBV6-1 to TRBJ2-2, with 11 bases fitting TRBD2. Germline-derived CDR1 and CDR2 are MNHNS and SASEGT. After removal of 4 bases from V and 0 bases from J, the junction contained 13 bases not matched to a gene. This CDR3 spans 20 amino acids. As DNA, the CDR3 is TGTGCCAGCAGTGTTCCACGGGCGGGACTAGCGGTTTCGAACACCGGGGAGCTGTTTTTT. Protein product: CASSVPRAGLAVSNTGELFF.

This sequence joins TRBV5-1 and TRBJ2-3; 8 nucleotides align to TRBD1. CDR3 size: 17 residues. With V trimmed by 3 bases and J by 3 bases, 12 bases remained unmatched. The germline CDR1 and CDR2 sequences are SGHRS and YFSETQ. The CDR3 DNA reads TGCGCCAGCAGCTCTGGAATACGGACAGGGAGAACAGATACGCAGTATTTT. Its protein is CASSSGIRTGRTDTQYF.

A few counts support this clone. J is TRBJ1-2 and V is TRBV5-1, with 9 bases lining up with TRBD1. From germline, CDR1 is SGHRS and CDR2 YFSETQ. This CDR3 spans 17 amino acids. V was clipped by 6 bases and J by 5 bases; unmatched bases: 17. CDR3 region: CASTDPSGTGQNYGYTF. Written as DNA, the CDR3 is TGCGCCAGCACAGACCCATCCGGGACAGGGCAAAATTATGGCTACACCTTC.